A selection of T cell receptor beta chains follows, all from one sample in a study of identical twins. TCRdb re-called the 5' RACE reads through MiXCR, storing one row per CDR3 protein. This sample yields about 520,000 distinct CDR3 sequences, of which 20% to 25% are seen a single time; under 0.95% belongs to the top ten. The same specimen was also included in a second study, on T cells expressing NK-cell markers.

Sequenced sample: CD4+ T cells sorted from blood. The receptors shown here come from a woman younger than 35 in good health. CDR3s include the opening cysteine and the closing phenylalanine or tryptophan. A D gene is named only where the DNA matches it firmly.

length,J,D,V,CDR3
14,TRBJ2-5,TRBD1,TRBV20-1,CSPRDRVAQETQYF
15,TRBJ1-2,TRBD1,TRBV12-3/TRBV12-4,CASSPTGGEDYGYTF
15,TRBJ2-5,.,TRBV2,CASAESLVGKETQYF
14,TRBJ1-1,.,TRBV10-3,CAISSPDMNTEAFF
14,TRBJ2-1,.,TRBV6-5,CASSYSPTDNEQFF
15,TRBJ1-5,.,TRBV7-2,CASSPGWGHNQPQHF
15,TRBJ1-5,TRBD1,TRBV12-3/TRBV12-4,CASSFGTGGNQPQHF
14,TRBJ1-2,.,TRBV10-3,CAISESWTPYGYTF
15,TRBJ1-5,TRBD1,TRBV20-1,CSARGPGQHNQPQHF
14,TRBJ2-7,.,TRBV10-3,CAIGGVADSYEQYF
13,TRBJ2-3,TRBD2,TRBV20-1,CSARLAGVDTQYF
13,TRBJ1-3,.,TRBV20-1,CSARSGAGNTIYF
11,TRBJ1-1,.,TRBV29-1,CSVAPETEAFF
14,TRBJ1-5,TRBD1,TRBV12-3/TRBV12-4,CASSLGQGIQPQHF
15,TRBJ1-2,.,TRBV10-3,CAISEYSGTNYGYTF
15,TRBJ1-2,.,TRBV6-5,CASSYAGGRNYGYTF